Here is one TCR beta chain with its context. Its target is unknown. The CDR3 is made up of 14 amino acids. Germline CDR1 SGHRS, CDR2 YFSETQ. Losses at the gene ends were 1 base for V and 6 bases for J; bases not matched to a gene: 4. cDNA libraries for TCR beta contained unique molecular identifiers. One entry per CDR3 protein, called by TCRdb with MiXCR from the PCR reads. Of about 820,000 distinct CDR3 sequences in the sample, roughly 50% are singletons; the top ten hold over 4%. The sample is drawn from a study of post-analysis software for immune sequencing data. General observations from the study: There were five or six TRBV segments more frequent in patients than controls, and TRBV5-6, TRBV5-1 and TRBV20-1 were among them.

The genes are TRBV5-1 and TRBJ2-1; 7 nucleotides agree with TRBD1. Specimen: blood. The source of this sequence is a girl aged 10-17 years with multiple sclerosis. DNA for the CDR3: TGCGCCAGCAGCTTGAGTAAGGGGGCCAATGAGCAGTTCTTC. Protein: CASSLSKGANEQFF.